This T cell receptor (beta chain) derives from a study of blood T cell repertoires in COVID-19. Study overall: Acute and convalescent COVID-19 samples came from the United States, Italy and Spain. T cells, B-cell-depleted T cells, or PBMCs provided the cDNA or gDNA that served as material.

The CDR3 has 14 amino acids. The V gene's germline CDR1 is SGHRS and CDR2 YFSETQ. The V segment lost 4 bases and the J segment 2 bases; nucleotides outside the gene matches: 5. Original methodology: Reference gene primers were amplified, and this amplification served to estimate nucleated cell counts. TCRdb's table, derived via immunoSEQ multiplex PCR, lists solely in-frame clones and lacks some. The V and J calls and the clone size are those of that table, but D and trimming were determined from the DNA. The data show about 40,000 clones, with just under 85% seen just once and roughly 2.5% held by the top ten.

The gene calls are TRBV5-1 and TRBJ2-7; 8 nucleotides line up with TRBD1. The TCR originated in an older woman with acute or convalescent COVID-19. Material for sequencing was peripheral blood. The CDR3 sequence is CASSTSGQAYEQYF. CDR3 DNA sequence: TGCGCCAGCAGCACCTCGGGACAGGCCTACGAGCAGTACTTC. Based on the CDR3 plus reference TRBV5-1 and TRBJ2-7, the full variable domain is KAGVTQTPRYLIKTRGQQVTLSCSPISGHRSVSWYQQTPGQGLQFLFEYFSETQRNKGNFPGRFSGRQFSNSRSEMNVSTLELGDSALYLCASSTSGQAYEQYFGPGTRLTVT.